These T cell receptor beta chains were read from a single sample in a study of T cell repertoires in cytomegalovirus infection. Their antigens are not known. One entry per CDR3 protein, called by TCRdb with MiXCR from the reads. Among some 200,000 distinct CDR3 sequences listed, 35% to 45% were seen once. This specimen was CD8+ T cells from cultured PBMCs, taken from culture after CMV antigen stimulation. The receptors derive from a human donor in good health (CMV status not recorded). Some clones in this sample may be carry-over from other donors' samples. Each CDR3 is given with its conserved first and last residue. The size of a clone is reported for some rows only, either as once, few or many, or as a class for expanded clones.

NA,TRBJ1-5,TRBV2,CASSGGGSWAQHF
NA,TRBJ1-1,TRBV7-9,CATWTVGTEAFF
NA,TRBJ2-5,TRBV5-3,CASSREQGTGETQYF
once,TRBJ2-7,TRBV20-1,CSAPTSREYGAYEQYF
NA,TRBJ1-5,TRBV7-3,CASSLELGQPQHF
NA,TRBJ2-1,TRBV12-3/TRBV12-4,CASSLAGGSTHEQFF
NA,TRBJ2-2,TRBV7-6,CPSSLPLASNTGELFF
NA,TRBJ2-1,TRBV7-9,CASSSVGSLSSYNEQFF
few,TRBJ2-2,TRBV7-9,CASGGVPNTGELFF
NA,TRBJ1-1,TRBV7-9,CASSFLGEFSTEAFF
NA,TRBJ1-2,TRBV7-9,CASSVGQGSNYGYTF
few,TRBJ1-1,TRBV27,CASSYQGTSTEAFF
NA,TRBJ2-7,TRBV15,CATSELRVPYEQYF
NA,TRBJ2-1,TRBV19,CASSIVLHEQFF
NA,TRBJ2-3,TRBV5-4,CASSLEENTQYF
NA,TRBJ1-3,TRBV7-8,CASRGDGRSGNTIYF
NA,TRBJ2-1,TRBV6-1,CASRQTSGAYNEQFF
NA,TRBJ1-1,TRBV10-3,CAISESGGARTEAFF
NA,TRBJ1-5,TRBV27,CASSHPGFDQPQHF
NA,TRBJ1-1,TRBV5-6,CASSLTDRVGTEAFF
NA,TRBJ2-2,TRBV6-5,CASSLQGQYTGELFF
NA,TRBJ2-3,TRBV30,CAWREAGPDTQYF
few,TRBJ1-1,TRBV7-9,CASSAPGQGRKDYNTEAFF
few,TRBJ2-5,TRBV11-2,CASSLGTGRRQETQYF
few,TRBJ2-3,TRBV19,CASSMGERPEQYF
NA,TRBJ1-6,TRBV28,CASSLFAGNSPLHF
NA,TRBJ2-1,TRBV7-9,CASTLYDGEQFF
few,TRBJ2-5,TRBV12-3/TRBV12-4,CASSFGGIETQYF
NA,TRBJ2-7,TRBV27,CASLDSGSYEQYF
few,TRBJ2-5,TRBV10-3,CAISLAEDQTQYF
few,TRBJ2-5,TRBV7-3,CASSLGRGHRYQETQYF